This T cell receptor (beta chain) was recorded in a study of OX40 agonist ivuxolimab in advanced cancers. Regarding the study as a whole: Specificity for antigen went undetermined in the expanded peripheral T cells.

TCRdb's table, derived via immunoSEQ multiplex PCR, lists solely in-frame clones and lacks some. The sample has roughly 70,000 clones, roughly 87% seen once; the top ten hold 2.8%. Germline V CDR1 and CDR2: SGHKS, YYEKEE (reference sequence). CDR3 length: 14 amino acids. The V and J ends lost 4 bases and 5 bases respectively, with 15 bases between them. This clone was detected a few times. No antigen is known for it. The sample here was CD4+ or CD8+ T cells sorted from blood, taken in a trial of the OX40 agonist ivuxolimab. This TCR derives from an adult with an advanced solid tumor such as melanoma, head and neck, liver or kidney cancer. The chain joins TRBV5-5 to TRBJ2-5; D possibly corresponds to TRBD1 (5 bases). As DNA, the CDR3 is TGTGCCAGCAGCAGATCCCCAGGGATCGAGACCCAGTACTTC. Translated, it gives CASSRSPGIETQYF. Complete variable domain (other parts from reference TRBV5-5 and TRBJ2-5): DAGVTQSPTHLIKTRGQQVTLRCSPISGHKSVSWYQQVLGQGPQFIFQYYEKEERGRGNFPDRFSARQFPNYSSELNVNALLLGDSALYLCASSRSPGIETQYFGPGTRLLVL.